These 7 T cell receptor beta chains were all obtained from the same sample, sequenced in a study of blood T cells in healthy people across ages. Together with a sample-barcoded 5' primer, a J-beta primer mix was included in a second PCR lasting about 7 to 12 cycles. TCRdb called the 5' RACE reads again in MiXCR, with one record for every CDR3 protein. The sample has under 2 million distinct CDR3 sequences; about 31% are singletons. Source material: blood. These receptors were taken from a woman younger than 45 in good health.

There are a few counts of this clonotype. The chain carries TRBV28 and TRBJ2-1; D is unclear. Trimming shortened V by 5 bases and J by 10 bases, and 15 bases separated the two germline ends. The CDR3 covers 13 residues. CDR1 is MDHEN, CDR2 SYDVKM, per germline. The CDR3 DNA sequence: TGTGCCAGCAGTCCCAAGAGCCCTGGGGAGCAGTTCTTC. The encoded protein is CASSPKSPGEQFF.

V usage is TRBV9 and J usage is TRBJ2-5; tentatively, D is TRBD2 (5 bases). Judging by the DNA end, TRBJ2-7 fits better; the J call may be wrong. The CDR3 has 12 amino acids. Germline CDR1 is SGDLS and CDR2 is YYNGEE. Written as DNA, the CDR3 is TGTGCCAGCAGCGTACTGGGAGACGAGCAGTACTTC. It yields the protein CASSVLGDEQYF.

The chain has TRBV6-6 and TRBJ2-5, with D perhaps TRBD1 (6 bases). V was trimmed by 1 base and J by 11 bases, leaving 23 bases between them. In germline, CDR1 is MNHNY, CDR2 SVGAGI (reference sequence). The CDR3 is 16 amino acids. This CDR3 is CASSYLIFGQKGEQYF. In nucleotides, the CDR3 is TGTGCCAGCAGTTACTTAATTTTTGGACAGAAGGGGGAGCAGTACTTC.

This clonotype has just a few counts. The chain uses TRBV5-1 and TRBJ2-1; TRBD2 agrees at 9 bases. V lost 4 bases, J lost 2 bases, and 4 bases stayed unmatched. Germline V gene data show CDR1 as SGHRS and CDR2 as YFSETQ. CDR3 length: 15 residues. CDR3 nucleotides: TGCGCCAGCAGCCTCATAGCGGGGGCCTACAATGAGCAGTTCTTC. Its protein product is CASSLIAGAYNEQFF. The full variable domain, its missing parts supplied by reference TRBV5-1 and TRBJ2-1, is KAGVTQTPRYLIKTRGQQVTLSCSPISGHRSVSWYQQTPGQGLQFLFEYFSETQRNKGNFPGRFSGRQFSNSRSEMNVSTLELGDSALYLCASSLIAGAYNEQFFGPGTRLTVL.

In this sample, this clonotype turned up a few times. The chain has TRBV6-6 and TRBJ1-2, with 7 nucleotides matching TRBD1. Germline CDR1 is MNHNY and CDR2 is SVGAGI (reference sequence). The CDR3 loop spans 12 amino acids. V shed 4 bases and J 8 bases; nucleotides not matched to a gene: 4. DNA of the CDR3: TGTGCCAGCAGTTGGGGGACAGAGGGCTACACCTTC. Translated, it gives CASSWGTEGYTF.

A word on this clonotype: At one boundary the junction diverges from the germline segment, which might be a read error. J is TRBJ2-7 and V is TRBV28, with 7 bases lining up with TRBD2. The CDR3 is 15 residues long. Germline CDR1 is MDHEN and CDR2 is SYDVKM. The CDR3 region has the DNA TGTGCCACCAGTACTAGCGTCCTGGGCTCCTACGAGCAGTACTTC. Translation gives CATSTSVLGSYEQYF.

The chain carries TRBV25-1 and TRBJ1-5, with 7 positions matching TRBD1. Germline-derived CDR1 and CDR2 are MGHDK and SYGVNS. This CDR3 comprises 14 residues. V trimming: 1 base; J trimming: 5 bases; junction bases outside the gene matches: 2. The CDR3 DNA reads TGTGCCAGCAGTGAATGGGACAGTGATCAGCCCCAGCATTTT. Translated, it gives CASSEWDSDQPQHF.